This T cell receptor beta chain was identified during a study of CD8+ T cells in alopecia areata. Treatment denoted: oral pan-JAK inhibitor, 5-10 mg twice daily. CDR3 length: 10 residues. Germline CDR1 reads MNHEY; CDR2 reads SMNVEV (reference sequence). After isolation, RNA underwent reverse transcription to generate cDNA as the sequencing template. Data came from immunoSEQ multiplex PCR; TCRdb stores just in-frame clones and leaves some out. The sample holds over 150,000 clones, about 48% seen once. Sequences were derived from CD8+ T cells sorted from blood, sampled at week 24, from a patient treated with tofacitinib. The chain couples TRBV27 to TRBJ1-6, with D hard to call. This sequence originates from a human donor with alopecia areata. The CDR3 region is CPWFTSPLHF. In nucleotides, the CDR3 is TGTCCGTGGTTCACCTCACCCCTCCACTTT.